This TCR beta chain comes out of a study of beta chain features in type 1 diabetes. General observations from the study: Sequencing of cDNA might inflate the share of cells that strongly express TCR.

To note about this clone: The antigen is undetermined.

Investigators reverse transcribed all isolated RNA, so they sequenced expressed TCRB transcripts. TCRdb keeps only in-frame clones here, not all; method: immunoSEQ multiplex PCR. The sample records under 95,000 clones, roughly 31% being singletons. V lost 8 bases to trimming and J lost 0 bases, with 14 bases between them. Germline CDR1 MNHNS, CDR2 SASEGT. The CDR3 loop spans 14 amino acids. This sequence originates from a woman between 18 and 29 years old in good health. The specimen sequenced was stem cell memory CD4+ T cells from blood. This chain joins TRBV6-1 and TRBJ2-7, with D possibly TRBD2 on 5 matching bases. CDR3: CASSGRGVSYEQYF. The CDR3, as DNA: TGTGCCAGCTCTGGGAGAGGCGTCTCCTACGAGCAGTACTTC.